This is a list of T cell receptor beta chains from one sample in a study of vaccination effects on CD4 cells after COVID-19. Sequenced by immunoSEQ multiplex PCR; TCRdb stores in-frame clones only, minus some. The top ten clones hold around 2.1% of a sample with over 65,000 clones, more than 70% of them seen once. No antigens are known for them. Specimen: CD4+ T cells from PBMCs cultured without peptide, collected before COVID-19 vaccination. These receptors originate from a human donor who received a COVID-19 vaccine. CDR3s include the opening cysteine and the closing phenylalanine or tryptophan. Each record gives: V gene, clone size, J gene, D gene, CDR3 protein, CDR3 DNA. D genes are given only for firm matches. Not every row has a clone size; where given, it reads once, few, many or a size class.

V gene: TRBV7-2
clone size: .
J gene: TRBJ1-3
D gene: .
CDR3 protein: CASSLASSGNTIYF
CDR3 DNA: TGTGCCAGCAGCTTAGCGAGCTCTGGAAACACCATATATTTT

V gene: TRBV4-1
clone size: .
J gene: TRBJ2-5
D gene: .
CDR3 protein: CASSQQTTQETQYF
CDR3 DNA: TGCGCCAGCAGCCAACAAACCACCCAAGAGACCCAGTACTTC

V gene: TRBV24-1
clone size: .
J gene: TRBJ2-2
D gene: .
CDR3 protein: CATSGKRGKGTGELFF
CDR3 DNA: TGTGCCACCAGTGGTAAACGGGGAAAGGGGACCGGGGAGCTGTTTTTT

V gene: TRBV9
clone size: .
J gene: TRBJ1-5
D gene: .
CDR3 protein: CASSASEGGQPQHF
CDR3 DNA: TGTGCCAGCAGCGCTAGCGAAGGAGGTCAGCCCCAGCATTTT

V gene: TRBV7-2
clone size: once
J gene: TRBJ2-3
D gene: .
CDR3 protein: CASSSSLRGDTDTQYF
CDR3 DNA: TGTGCCAGCAGCTCGTCGCTAAGGGGAGACACAGATACACAGTATTTT

V gene: TRBV6-5
clone size: .
J gene: TRBJ2-5
D gene: .
CDR3 protein: CASSLTHQETQYF
CDR3 DNA: TGTGCCAGCAGTCTGACACACCAAGAGACCCAGTACTTC

V gene: TRBV18
clone size: .
J gene: TRBJ2-2
D gene: .
CDR3 protein: CASSPSRGITGELFF
CDR3 DNA: TGTGCCAGCTCACCCTCTCGGGGCATCACCGGGGAGCTGTTTTTT

V gene: TRBV19
clone size: .
J gene: TRBJ1-5
D gene: .
CDR3 protein: CASSIGVVSGQPQHF
CDR3 DNA: TGTGCCAGTAGTATAGGGGTGGTGAGCGGACAGCCCCAGCATTTT

V gene: TRBV7-2
clone size: medium-sized
J gene: TRBJ1-2
D gene: .
CDR3 protein: CASSLRGGAGYGYTF
CDR3 DNA: TGTGCCAGCAGCTTAAGGGGGGGCGCTGGCTATGGCTACACCTTC

V gene: TRBV7-9
clone size: .
J gene: TRBJ1-4
D gene: .
CDR3 protein: CASSFGYEKLFF
CDR3 DNA: TGTGCCAGCAGCTTTGGATACGAAAAACTGTTTTTT

V gene: TRBV5-1
clone size: .
J gene: TRBJ2-1
D gene: .
CDR3 protein: CASSFLGETYNEQFF
CDR3 DNA: TGCGCCAGCAGCTTCTTAGGGGAAACATACAATGAGCAGTTCTTC

V gene: TRBV10-3
clone size: .
J gene: TRBJ1-1
D gene: .
CDR3 protein: CASRAAAEAFF
CDR3 DNA: TGTGCCTCTAGGGCGGCAGCTGAAGCTTTCTTT

V gene: TRBV5-1
clone size: .
J gene: TRBJ2-1
D gene: TRBD2
CDR3 protein: CASSQSSGGPNEQFF
CDR3 DNA: TGCGCCAGCAGCCAATCTAGCGGGGGGCCCAATGAGCAGTTCTTC

V gene: TRBV11-2
clone size: once
J gene: TRBJ2-3
D gene: .
CDR3 protein: CASSLVLYRGTDTQYF
CDR3 DNA: TGTGCCAGCAGCTTAGTTCTCTACCGGGGCACAGATACGCAGTATTTT

V gene: TRBV24-1
clone size: .
J gene: TRBJ2-1
D gene: .
CDR3 protein: CATSDARQGGYNEQFF
CDR3 DNA: TGTGCCACCAGTGATGCCCGGCAGGGGGGCTACAATGAGCAGTTCTTC

V gene: TRBV3-1/TRBV3-2
clone size: .
J gene: TRBJ1-2
D gene: .
CDR3 protein: CASSQVNYGYTF
CDR3 DNA: TGTGCCAGCAGCCAAGTGAACTATGGCTACACCTTC

V gene: TRBV5-8
clone size: few
J gene: TRBJ2-1
D gene: .
CDR3 protein: CASSRRGRDNEQFF
CDR3 DNA: TGTGCCAGCAGCCGTCGAGGCAGAGACAATGAGCAGTTCTTC

V gene: TRBV7-3
clone size: .
J gene: TRBJ1-6
D gene: .
CDR3 protein: CASSLTGPISPLHF
CDR3 DNA: TGTGCCAGCAGCTTAACGGGACCGATTTCACCCCTCCACTTT

V gene: TRBV5-1
clone size: .
J gene: TRBJ2-5
D gene: TRBD2
CDR3 protein: CASSRGTSETQYF
CDR3 DNA: TGCGCCAGCAGCCGGGGGACTAGCGAGACCCAGTACTTC

V gene: TRBV11-2
clone size: .
J gene: TRBJ1-2
D gene: .
CDR3 protein: CASSSPGGSRRTNYGYTF
CDR3 DNA: TGTGCCAGCAGCTCACCGGGGGGGAGCAGGCGCACTAACTATGGCTACACCTTC

V gene: TRBV5-1
clone size: .
J gene: TRBJ1-2
D gene: TRBD1
CDR3 protein: CASSFGTAINYGYTF
CDR3 DNA: TGCGCCAGCAGCTTTGGGACAGCGATTAACTATGGCTACACCTTC

V gene: TRBV15
clone size: .
J gene: TRBJ2-3
D gene: TRBD1
CDR3 protein: CATSRGTGGTDTQYF
CDR3 DNA: TGTGCCACCAGCAGAGGGACAGGGGGCACAGATACGCAGTATTTT

V gene: TRBV15
clone size: few
J gene: TRBJ1-5
D gene: .
CDR3 protein: CATSREVQPQHF
CDR3 DNA: TGTGCCACCAGCAGGGAGGTTCAGCCCCAGCATTTT

V gene: TRBV3-1/TRBV3-2
clone size: .
J gene: TRBJ1-3
D gene: .
CDR3 protein: CASSLLTPGNTIYF
CDR3 DNA: TGTGCCAGCAGCCTCCTAACCCCCGGAAACACCATATATTTT

V gene: TRBV5-1
clone size: .
J gene: TRBJ2-5
D gene: .
CDR3 protein: CASSFGGETQYF
CDR3 DNA: TGCGCCAGCAGCTTTGGGGGCGAGACCCAGTACTTC

V gene: TRBV5-1
clone size: .
J gene: TRBJ1-4
D gene: .
CDR3 protein: CASSDQGNEKLFF
CDR3 DNA: TGCGCCAGCAGCGATCAGGGTAATGAAAAACTGTTTTTT

V gene: TRBV6-5
clone size: .
J gene: TRBJ1-4
D gene: TRBD1
CDR3 protein: CASTRDRGREKLFF
CDR3 DNA: TGTGCCAGCACCCGGGACAGGGGGAGGGAAAAACTGTTTTTT

V gene: TRBV3-1/TRBV3-2
clone size: .
J gene: TRBJ1-2
D gene: TRBD1
CDR3 protein: CASSQVPGGVGYTF
CDR3 DNA: TGTGCCAGCAGCCAAGTCCCAGGGGGCGTAGGCTACACCTTC

V gene: TRBV10-1
clone size: .
J gene: TRBJ2-1
D gene: .
CDR3 protein: CASSEWGGAQGNEQFF
CDR3 DNA: TGCGCCAGCAGTGAGTGGGGGGGGGCCCAAGGCAATGAGCAGTTCTTC

V gene: TRBV5-5
clone size: .
J gene: TRBJ1-6
D gene: .
CDR3 protein: CASSPRVGEVNSPLHF
CDR3 DNA: TGTGCCAGCAGCCCGAGGGTGGGGGAAGTAAATTCACCCCTCCACTTT

V gene: TRBV12-3/TRBV12-4
clone size: .
J gene: TRBJ2-2
D gene: .
CDR3 protein: CASRLNTGELFF
CDR3 DNA: TGTGCCAGCAGGCTAAACACCGGGGAGCTGTTTTTT

V gene: TRBV12-3/TRBV12-4
clone size: few
J gene: TRBJ1-2
D gene: .
CDR3 protein: CASRRGLNYGYTF
CDR3 DNA: TGTGCCAGCAGACGAGGGCTTAACTATGGCTACACCTTC

V gene: TRBV19
clone size: .
J gene: TRBJ1-2
D gene: TRBD1
CDR3 protein: CASSTDRGIYGYTF
CDR3 DNA: TGTGCCAGTAGTACCGACAGGGGTATTTATGGCTACACCTTC

V gene: TRBV5-1
clone size: .
J gene: TRBJ2-5
D gene: .
CDR3 protein: CASSLSPSDLQETQYF
CDR3 DNA: TGCGCCAGCAGCTTGTCACCTTCGGATTTACAAGAGACCCAGTACTTC

V gene: TRBV2
clone size: .
J gene: TRBJ1-2
D gene: .
CDR3 protein: CASSGEGSGSGCAF
CDR3 DNA: TGTGCCAGCAGCGGCGAGGGCTCCGGGTCGGGGTGCGCCTTC

V gene: TRBV9
clone size: .
J gene: TRBJ2-1
D gene: .
CDR3 protein: CATWTYNEQFF
CDR3 DNA: TGTGCCACCTGGACGTACAATGAGCAGTTCTTC

V gene: TRBV2
clone size: .
J gene: TRBJ2-5
D gene: TRBD2
CDR3 protein: CASSAGGQETQYF
CDR3 DNA: TGTGCCAGCAGTGCGGGAGGACAAGAGACCCAGTACTTC

V gene: TRBV27
clone size: .
J gene: TRBJ2-6
D gene: .
CDR3 protein: CASSLISPGSGANVLTF
CDR3 DNA: TGTGCCAGCAGTTTAATTTCCCCGGGTTCTGGGGCCAACGTCCTGACTTTC

V gene: TRBV27
clone size: .
J gene: TRBJ1-1
D gene: TRBD1
CDR3 protein: CASTRTGQLMNTEAFF
CDR3 DNA: TGTGCCAGCACCAGGACGGGACAGCTCATGAACACTGAAGCTTTCTTT

V gene: TRBV27
clone size: few
J gene: TRBJ1-4
D gene: TRBD1
CDR3 protein: CASSLGGGGGEKLFF
CDR3 DNA: TGTGCCAGCAGTTTAGGAGGGGGCGGAGGTGAAAAACTGTTTTTT

V gene: TRBV3-1/TRBV3-2
clone size: few
J gene: TRBJ2-4
D gene: .
CDR3 protein: CASSRSGNIQYF
CDR3 DNA: TGTGCCAGCAGCCGGAGCGGAAACATTCAGTACTTC

V gene: TRBV19
clone size: few
J gene: TRBJ2-2
D gene: .
CDR3 protein: CASKVQGVTGELFF
CDR3 DNA: TGTGCCAGTAAGGTGCAGGGAGTCACCGGGGAGCTGTTTTTT

V gene: TRBV3-1/TRBV3-2
clone size: .
J gene: TRBJ2-1
D gene: .
CDR3 protein: CASSPRGGQNNEQFF
CDR3 DNA: TGTGCCAGCAGCCCCCGAGGAGGACAGAACAATGAGCAGTTCTTC

V gene: TRBV7-9
clone size: once
J gene: TRBJ1-4
D gene: .
CDR3 protein: CASSFPRGDEKLFF
CDR3 DNA: TGTGCCAGCAGCTTTCCCAGGGGTGATGAAAAACTGTTTTTT

V gene: TRBV6-2/TRBV6-3
clone size: .
J gene: TRBJ1-2
D gene: .
CDR3 protein: CASSQRPQTRDYGYTF
CDR3 DNA: TGTGCCAGCAGTCAACGGCCCCAGACGAGGGACTATGGCTACACCTTC

V gene: TRBV11-2
clone size: .
J gene: TRBJ1-2
D gene: TRBD1
CDR3 protein: CASTPGQGERYGYTF
CDR3 DNA: TGTGCCAGCACTCCGGGACAGGGGGAACGGTATGGCTACACCTTC

V gene: TRBV19
clone size: .
J gene: TRBJ1-5
D gene: TRBD1
CDR3 protein: CAGGQGVNQPQHF
CDR3 DNA: TGTGCCGGTGGACAGGGGGTTAATCAGCCCCAGCATTTT

V gene: TRBV10-2
clone size: .
J gene: TRBJ2-2
D gene: TRBD1
CDR3 protein: CASRDRVSNTGELFF
CDR3 DNA: TGCGCCAGTAGGGACAGGGTTTCGAACACCGGGGAGCTGTTTTTT

V gene: TRBV11-3
clone size: .
J gene: TRBJ1-5
D gene: .
CDR3 protein: CASTLWGSGNQPQHF
CDR3 DNA: TGTGCCAGCACCCTCTGGGGGAGCGGCAATCAGCCCCAGCATTTT